This TCR beta chain was observed in a study of identical twins. MiXCR was run by TCRdb on the 5' RACE reads, yielding one entry per CDR3 protein. This table holds hundreds of thousands of distinct CDR3 sequences, about 9.4% found once. General observations from the study: Insertions ran lower in abundant cord blood beta clonotypes, though not in memory repertoires. Findings depended on cross-sectional statistics rather than tracking the same donors. Out-of-frame sharing of TCR alpha in monozygotic twins was underestimated by models.

Trimming shortened V by 0 bases and J by 0 bases, and 14 bases separated the two germline ends. The CDR3 length is 18 residues. In germline, CDR1 is MNHEY, CDR2 SVGEGT. This clonotype was counted only a few times. Its antigen is undetermined. These data were likewise used in another study, on yellow fever vaccine responses in identical twins. That work adds: Twins' T cell vaccine responses reportedly looked partly convergent, partly personalized.

This TCR came from a woman aged 18-35 years in good health. The sample consisted of PBMCs. The chain employs TRBV6-2 or TRBV6-3 and TRBJ1-4, with no clear D. CDR3 loop: CASSYSSVADATNEKLFF. The CDR3 DNA follows: TGTGCCAGCAGTTACTCGAGTGTGGCAGATGCAACTAATGAAAAACTGTTTTTT.